This T cell receptor beta chain was observed in a study of OX40 agonist ivuxolimab in advanced cancers. Data came from immunoSEQ multiplex PCR; TCRdb stores just in-frame clones and leaves some out. The sample has some 90,000 clones; approximately 90% are singletons. The study's findings and limits: It was also the case that some nonresponders had low normalized T-cell clonal expansion.

Germline trimming cut 3 bases from V and 5 bases from J; bases unmatched to any gene: 7. Germline V gives CDR1 KGHSH, CDR2 LQKENI. The CDR3 is made up of 15 amino acids. This clone showed up just once. Its antigen is still unknown. The V gene is TRBV18, the J gene TRBJ2-1, with 7 bases fitting TRBD1. The sequences come from CD4+ or CD8+ T cells sorted from blood, collected in a trial of the OX40 agonist ivuxolimab. The source is an adult with an advanced solid tumor such as melanoma, head and neck, liver or kidney cancer. This CDR3 is CASSPRQGDDNEQFF. In DNA, the CDR3 is TGTGCCAGCTCACCGCGGCAGGGGGACGACAATGAGCAGTTCTTC. Based on the CDR3 plus reference TRBV18 and TRBJ2-1, the full variable domain is NAGVMQNPRHLVRRRGQEARLRCSPMKGHSHVYWYRQLPEEGLKFMVYLQKENIIDESGMPKERFSAEFPKEGPSILRIQQVVRGDSAAYFCASSPRQGDDNEQFFGPGTRLTVL.